This T cell receptor beta chain was sequenced for a study of T cells in Graves' hyperthyroidism and ophthalmopathy. Looking at the study overall: Peripheral blood samples were taken at initial diagnosis, prior to any treatment.

This CDR3 region has 14 residues. The V and J ends lost 3 bases and 8 bases, in that order; junction bases with no gene match: 6. Per the germline V gene, CDR1 is MDHEN and CDR2 is SYDVKM. This clonotype was picked up many times. Its antigen remains unknown. The hyperthyroidism patients had all been newly diagnosed, and their disease duration was under 2 months. Their ages ranged from 18 to 65 years. Reasons for excluding patients were uncontrolled infection, other autoimmune disease, pregnancy or lactation. Study-wide points: Blood also showed most of the thyroid clonotypes that were expanded above 0.001.

TCR beta CDR3 regions were amplified from RNA transcripts. HTBI primers were used for first-round RT-PCR of the TCR CDR3. Via MiXCR, TCRdb re-called the multiplex PCR reads, giving one row per CDR3 protein. The sample lists 650,000 to 700,000 distinct CDR3 sequences; 15% to 20% were seen once. This clonotype was sampled from a man aged 50 or older with Graves' hyperthyroidism. The V gene is TRBV28, the J gene TRBJ2-1; 8 bases are a match to TRBD2. Sequenced: blood. CDR3 coding DNA: TGTGCCAGCAGTTTCGTCGGGAGGGGGGATGAGCAGTTCTTC. Protein: CASSFVGRGDEQFF.